These T cell receptor beta chains were read from a single sample in a study of blood T cells in healthy people across ages. MiXCR was run by TCRdb on the 5' RACE reads, yielding one entry per CDR3 protein. The data show under 1,000,000 distinct CDR3 sequences, with about 46% seen just once and 15% to 20% held by the top ten. The specimen sequenced was blood. These receptor sequences come from an elderly man in good health. CDR3s include the opening cysteine and the closing phenylalanine or tryptophan. The order of the fields is J gene, V gene, D gene, clone size, CDR3 DNA, CDR3 protein. D genes are given only for firm matches. Size is omitted from some rows. Given values are once, few, many or a class for expanded clones.

TRBJ2-1 TRBV10-3 NA many TGTGCCATCAGCGATCGCGCGGGAAATGTCTACAATGAGCAGTTCTTC CAISDRAGNVYNEQFF
TRBJ1-4 TRBV4-2 TRBD1 NA TGTGCCAGCAGCCAAGATCAGGGGGCGGCTGAAAAACTGTTTTTT CASSQDQGAAEKLFF
TRBJ2-7 TRBV6-2/TRBV6-3 NA few TGTGCCAGCAGTTACGCCTCAACCTACGAGCAGTACTTC CASSYASTYEQYF
TRBJ1-5 TRBV13 TRBD1 NA TGTGCCAGCAGCCATGGGACAGGGAAGAATCAGCCCCAGCATTTT CASSHGTGKNQPQHF
TRBJ1-1 TRBV27 TRBD1 NA TGTGCCAGCAGTTTAGACGGGACAGGGCGAGCTTTCTTT CASSLDGTGRAFF
TRBJ2-7 TRBV5-1 TRBD2 NA TGCGCCAGCAGCATAGCGGGAGTATACTACGAGCAGTACTTC CASSIAGVYYEQYF
TRBJ2-7 TRBV10-3 TRBD2 NA TGTGCCATCAGTGGACCTAGCGGGAGCTACGAGCAGTACTTC CAISGPSGSYEQYF
TRBJ2-3 TRBV3-1 NA once TGTGCCAGCAGCCCAGGTAGCTACTACACAGATACGCAGTATTTT CASSPGSYYTDTQYF
TRBJ2-1 TRBV5-1 TRBD2 NA TGCGCCAGCAGCCAGACTAGCGGGAGATGTGAGCAGTTCTTC CASSQTSGRCEQFF
TRBJ2-7 TRBV10-2 NA NA TGCGCCAGCAGTGACCCTGACTCGGAGCAGTACTTC CASSDPDSEQYF